A selection of T cell receptor beta chains follows, all from one sample in a study of cytomegalovirus exposure and HLA in healthy donors. The method was immunoSEQ multiplex PCR; TCRdb's version includes in-frame clones alone and lacks a portion of them. Seen here are 80,000 to 100,000 clones, roughly nine tenths observed once, and the top ten hold 3% to 4.5%. The material sequenced was PBMCs. The source of these receptors is a young woman in good health and CMV-seronegative. The CDR3 runs from the conserved cysteine through the conserved F or W. A D gene is named only where the DNA matches it firmly. Clone size is given for some rows only: seen once, a few or many times, or a class if the clone is expanded.

j_gene: TRBJ2-7
v_gene: TRBV7-3
d_gene: TRBD1
abundance: -
CDR3nt: TGTGCCAGCAGCCGGTCGGGACAGGGAAATGAGCAGTACTTC
CDR3aa: CASSRSGQGNEQYF

j_gene: TRBJ1-5
v_gene: TRBV6-5
d_gene: -
abundance: -
CDR3nt: TGTGCCAGCAGTTCCTCGGGGGCGCAGAATCAGCCCCAGCATTTT
CDR3aa: CASSSSGAQNQPQHF

j_gene: TRBJ2-7
v_gene: TRBV12-2
d_gene: -
abundance: few
CDR3nt: TGTGCAAGTCGCTTAGGTCACCGGGGTCGGCCGAGCTCCTACGAGCAGTACTTC
CDR3aa: CASRLGHRGRPSSYEQYF

j_gene: TRBJ2-7
v_gene: TRBV4-2
d_gene: -
abundance: -
CDR3nt: TGTGCCAGCAGCCAAGAGGCGGTTATCGGTCCCTACGAGCAGTACTTC
CDR3aa: CASSQEAVIGPYEQYF

j_gene: TRBJ1-2
v_gene: TRBV2
d_gene: -
abundance: -
CDR3nt: TGTGCCAGCAGTGAATGGATCTCGCGGGGCTACACCTTC
CDR3aa: CASSEWISRGYTF

j_gene: TRBJ1-6
v_gene: TRBV5-6
d_gene: TRBD1
abundance: -
CDR3nt: TGTGCCAGCAGCTTGGTGTCGGGACAGCACAATTCACCCCTCCACTTT
CDR3aa: CASSLVSGQHNSPLHF

j_gene: TRBJ2-3
v_gene: TRBV27
d_gene: TRBD2
abundance: -
CDR3nt: TGTGCCAGCAGGCCCCTAGCGGGACCCCCCACAGATACGCAGTATTTT
CDR3aa: CASRPLAGPPTDTQYF

j_gene: TRBJ2-7
v_gene: TRBV5-1
d_gene: TRBD1
abundance: -
CDR3nt: TGCGCCAGCAGCATCGGGACAGGGGGAGTCGAGCAGTACTTC
CDR3aa: CASSIGTGGVEQYF

j_gene: TRBJ2-3
v_gene: TRBV28
d_gene: TRBD2
abundance: -
CDR3nt: TGTGCCAGCAGTTTGGGACTAGCGGGAAAGAATACGCAGTATTTT
CDR3aa: CASSLGLAGKNTQYF

j_gene: TRBJ1-1
v_gene: TRBV6-1
d_gene: TRBD1
abundance: -
CDR3nt: TGTGCCAGCAGTGAGCGACAGGGGGAGAGAGCTTTCTTT
CDR3aa: CASSERQGERAFF

j_gene: TRBJ1-4
v_gene: TRBV15
d_gene: TRBD1
abundance: -
CDR3nt: TGTGCCACCAGCAGACAGGGGGCGTGGGAAAAACTGTTTTTT
CDR3aa: CATSRQGAWEKLFF

j_gene: TRBJ1-3
v_gene: TRBV9
d_gene: TRBD1
abundance: few
CDR3nt: TGTGCCAGCAGCCCCGGACAGGTCGAAAGAAACACCATATATTTT
CDR3aa: CASSPGQVERNTIYF

j_gene: TRBJ1-3
v_gene: TRBV5-1
d_gene: -
abundance: few
CDR3nt: TGCGCCAGCAGCTCCGGTTGGGCCTCTGGAAACACCATATATTTT
CDR3aa: CASSSGWASGNTIYF

j_gene: TRBJ2-2
v_gene: TRBV11-3
d_gene: -
abundance: -
CDR3nt: TGTGCCAGCAGCTTAGGAGGGAACACCGGGGAGCTGTTTTTT
CDR3aa: CASSLGGNTGELFF

j_gene: TRBJ2-7
v_gene: TRBV6-5
d_gene: -
abundance: -
CDR3nt: TGTGCCAGCAGTCGGTCGGGGACACTACTCTACGAGCAGTACTTC
CDR3aa: CASSRSGTLLYEQYF

j_gene: TRBJ2-7
v_gene: TRBV19
d_gene: -
abundance: -
CDR3nt: TGTGCCAGTAGTATCCTAGGGGGCGAGCAGTACTTC
CDR3aa: CASSILGGEQYF

j_gene: TRBJ1-1
v_gene: TRBV19
d_gene: -
abundance: -
CDR3nt: TGTGCCAGTAGTATAGCGGGAGGCCGCACTGAAGCTTTCTTT
CDR3aa: CASSIAGGRTEAFF

j_gene: TRBJ1-1
v_gene: TRBV5-1
d_gene: -
abundance: -
CDR3nt: TGCGCCAGCACACAGGCAGGGGCGGAGGTAGCTTTCTTT
CDR3aa: CASTQAGAEVAFF

j_gene: TRBJ2-3
v_gene: TRBV6-6
d_gene: TRBD2
abundance: -
CDR3nt: TGTGCCAGCAGTTACTCGCGGGAGGCTACGCAGTATTTT
CDR3aa: CASSYSREATQYF

j_gene: TRBJ2-2
v_gene: TRBV11-3
d_gene: TRBD2
abundance: -
CDR3nt: TGTGCCAGCAGCTTGGGGGGGACCACCGGGGAGCTGTTTTTT
CDR3aa: CASSLGGTTGELFF

j_gene: TRBJ1-2
v_gene: TRBV29-1
d_gene: -
abundance: -
CDR3nt: TGCAGCGTCGACAGACTTAACTATGGCTACACCTTC
CDR3aa: CSVDRLNYGYTF

j_gene: TRBJ1-5
v_gene: TRBV19
d_gene: TRBD1
abundance: -
CDR3nt: TGTGCCAGTAGTAGCTCAGGGGGATTAGAGCCCCAGCATTTT
CDR3aa: CASSSSGGLEPQHF

j_gene: TRBJ2-6
v_gene: TRBV27
d_gene: TRBD1
abundance: -
CDR3nt: TGTGCCAGCAGTCGCTGGACAGGGAGTAGCCCTGGGGCCAACGTCCTGACTTTC
CDR3aa: CASSRWTGSSPGANVLTF

j_gene: TRBJ2-7
v_gene: TRBV21-1
d_gene: -
abundance: few
CDR3nt: TGTCCCGGCACTTTCTACGAGCAGTACTTC
CDR3aa: CPGTFYEQYF

j_gene: TRBJ1-5
v_gene: TRBV19
d_gene: -
abundance: -
CDR3nt: TGTGCCAGTAGTGCGGACACTTACGTCGGGCATTTT
CDR3aa: CASSADTYVGHF

j_gene: TRBJ2-7
v_gene: TRBV9
d_gene: TRBD1
abundance: -
CDR3nt: TGTGCCAGCAGCGTAGCCCCACAGGGGGGCAACGAGCAGTACTTC
CDR3aa: CASSVAPQGGNEQYF

j_gene: TRBJ1-2
v_gene: TRBV7-8
d_gene: TRBD1
abundance: -
CDR3nt: TGTGCCAGCAGGTTATTTAGGGACAGGGAAGCGGATGGCTACACCTTC
CDR3aa: CASRLFRDREADGYTF

j_gene: TRBJ1-4
v_gene: TRBV28
d_gene: -
abundance: -
CDR3nt: TGTGCCAGCAGTTCCATTGCAACTAATGAAAAACTGTTTTTT
CDR3aa: CASSSIATNEKLFF

j_gene: TRBJ2-7
v_gene: TRBV18
d_gene: TRBD1
abundance: few
CDR3nt: TGTGCCAGCCATACAGGGGGATCCTACGAGCAGTACTTC
CDR3aa: CASHTGGSYEQYF

j_gene: TRBJ2-5
v_gene: TRBV11-2
d_gene: TRBD2
abundance: few
CDR3nt: TGTGCCAGCAGCTTAGGGACTAGCGGGGTTGAGACCCAGTACTTC
CDR3aa: CASSLGTSGVETQYF

j_gene: TRBJ2-2
v_gene: TRBV11-2
d_gene: -
abundance: -
CDR3nt: TGTGCCAGCAGCTTAGCGTCGAACACCGGGGAGCTGTTTTTT
CDR3aa: CASSLASNTGELFF

j_gene: TRBJ2-7
v_gene: TRBV4-2
d_gene: TRBD2
abundance: -
CDR3nt: TGTGCCAGCAGCCAAGTTCTTAGCGGGAGGGCTTACGAGCAGTACTTC
CDR3aa: CASSQVLSGRAYEQYF

j_gene: TRBJ1-2
v_gene: TRBV11-2
d_gene: -
abundance: -
CDR3nt: TGTGCCAGCAGCTTTTTCTCTCGGACAGACTATGGCTACACCTTC
CDR3aa: CASSFFSRTDYGYTF

j_gene: TRBJ2-1
v_gene: TRBV7-6
d_gene: -
abundance: -
CDR3nt: TGTGCCAGCAGCCTCGTTTGGGACTCCGGGGACAATGAGCAGTTCTTC
CDR3aa: CASSLVWDSGDNEQFF

j_gene: TRBJ1-6
v_gene: TRBV10-3
d_gene: -
abundance: -
CDR3nt: TGTGCCATCAGTGAGTCGACAGGTAATTCACCCCTCCACTTT
CDR3aa: CAISESTGNSPLHF

j_gene: TRBJ2-1
v_gene: TRBV6-6
d_gene: TRBD2
abundance: -
CDR3nt: TGTGCCAGCACCGCTAGCGGGGGAAGGGGTGAGCAGTTCTTC
CDR3aa: CASTASGGRGEQFF

j_gene: TRBJ2-5
v_gene: TRBV6-5
d_gene: -
abundance: -
CDR3nt: TGTGCCAGCAGTTACTCGCACTACCAGGGGCCCCAGTACTTC
CDR3aa: CASSYSHYQGPQYF

j_gene: TRBJ2-5
v_gene: TRBV6-1
d_gene: TRBD1
abundance: -
CDR3nt: TGTGCCAGCAGCCCCGACAGGGGGGTAGGGACCCAGTACTTC
CDR3aa: CASSPDRGVGTQYF

j_gene: TRBJ2-1
v_gene: TRBV27
d_gene: -
abundance: -
CDR3nt: TGTGCCAGCAGTTTATCGAGGAGGGATGAGCAGTTCTTC
CDR3aa: CASSLSRRDEQFF